This TCR beta chain stems from a study of blood T cell repertoires in COVID-19. This table comes from immunoSEQ multiplex PCR, and its TCRdb copy is limited to in-frame clones, with some not included. The sample has about 340,000 clones, around four fifths seen once. V was shortened by 10 bases and J by 2 bases, with 26 bases between the two germline ends. The CDR3 sequence is 17 residues long. Germline-derived CDR1 and CDR2 are SEHNR and FQNEAQ (reference sequence). The sequenced material came from peripheral blood. The chain has TRBV7-9 and TRBJ1-2; D is ambiguous. This clonotype was obtained from a man aged 25-45 years with active or convalescent COVID-19. CDR3 nucleotide sequence: TGTGCCACCGGCCCCGGTAGTACAAGTTGGGCGAACTATGGCTACACCTTC. It is translated as CATGPGSTSWANYGYTF.